The 20 T cell receptor beta chains below were found in one sample sequenced in a study of blood T cell repertoires in COVID-19. Repertoires were generated with immunoSEQ multiplex PCR, while TCRdb's copy carries only in-frame clones and drops some. The sample consists of a few hundred thousand clones, approximately 83% of them appearing once. Sequencing was performed on peripheral blood. The source is a person between 65 and 80 years old with COVID-19, enrolled during active disease.

This clone was counted a single time. The V and J genes are TRBV3-1 (or the pseudogene TRBV3-2) and TRBJ1-1, with D possibly being TRBD1 (6 bases). V lost 0 bases, J lost 1 base, and 21 bases lay in between. Looked up from germline, CDR1 is LGHDT and CDR2 is YNNKEL (reference sequence). This CDR3 spans 19 amino acids. The CDR3 loop is CASSQDQGLTDSRNTEAFF. The CDR3 nucleotides are TGTGCCAGCAGCCAAGATCAGGGGTTGACGGACTCCCGGAACACTGAAGCTTTCTTT.

The V gene is TRBV27, the J gene TRBJ1-2; unclear D gene. The CDR3 covers 13 residues. V lost 5 bases to trimming and J lost 2 bases, with 9 bases between them. Germline loops: CDR1 MNHEY, CDR2 SMNVEV (reference sequence). The CDR3 loop reads CASSRQENYGYTF. The CDR3 bases are TGTGCCAGCAGTCGTCAGGAAAACTATGGCTACACCTTC.

The CDR3 DNA is TGTGCCATCAGTAGAGAGGGACAGGGAAGCAATCAGCCCCAGCATTTT. Translating gives CAISREGQGSNQPQHF. The V call is TRBV10-3, the J call TRBJ1-5; 9 bases agree with TRBD1. Looked up from germline, CDR1 is ENHRY and CDR2 is SYGVKD. J lost 1 base, V lost 5 bases, and 6 bases had no gene match. There are 16 residues in the CDR3.

This chain links TRBV7-9 with TRBJ2-4, with TRBD1 matching 9 bases. Looked up from germline, CDR1 is SEHNR and CDR2 is FQNEAQ (reference sequence). The CDR3 has 14 amino acids. The V segment lost 5 bases and the J segment 7 bases; nucleotides outside the gene matches: 6. The CDR3 region is CASSPDRGSNIQYF. The CDR3 region has the DNA TGTGCCAGCAGCCCCGACAGGGGGTCGAACATTCAGTACTTC.

The rearrangement joins TRBV10-3 to TRBJ2-7; TRBD2 agrees at 9 bases. Germline loops: CDR1 ENHRY, CDR2 SYGVKD. This CDR3 spans 17 amino acids. Unmatched junction bases numbered 12, after V lost 4 bases and J lost 2 bases. The CDR3, as DNA: TGTGCCATCAGTGGTGGTAGCGGGGGCATAACCACCTACGAGCAGTACTTC. Translating gives CAISGGSGGITTYEQYF.

There are many counts of this clone. This chain uses TRBV6-5 with TRBJ2-5, with D possibly being TRBD2 (5 bases). V was pared by 6 bases and J by 3 bases, with 11 bases between. The germline CDR1 and CDR2 sequences are MNHEY and SVGAGI. The CDR3 runs to 13 residues. The CDR3 is CASRRVGEETQYF. The CDR3, as DNA: TGTGCCAGCAGACGTGTCGGGGAAGAGACCCAGTACTTC.

The rearrangement uses TRBV6-5 and TRBJ2-7, with D hard to call. Germline V gives CDR1 MNHEY, CDR2 SVGAGI. Trimming shortened V by 0 bases and J by 3 bases, and 12 bases separated the two germline ends. The CDR3 extends over 15 amino acids. The CDR3 bases are TGTGCCAGCAGTTACTCTTCTAAAGCAAACTACGAGCAGTACTTC. Translation: CASSYSSKANYEQYF.

The chain combines TRBV4-1 with TRBJ1-4; TRBD1 matches 8 bases. The germline gives CDR1 MGHRA, CDR2 YSYEKL. Unmatched junction bases numbered 7, after V lost 7 bases and J lost 3 bases. This CDR3 spans 15 amino acids. Written as DNA, the CDR3 is TGCGCCAGCAAGGACAGGGTGGTCGCTAATGAAAAACTGTTTTTT. This gives the protein CASKDRVVANEKLFF.

The V gene is TRBV6-6, the J gene TRBJ2-3; the D gene is possibly TRBD1 (6 bases). Per germline, CDR1 MNHNY and CDR2 SVGAGI (reference sequence). The CDR3 totals 15 residues. V lost 4 bases and J lost 2, with 13 bases in between. The CDR3 region has the DNA TGTGCCAGCAGTTCCGCCCGGACAGACACAGATACGCAGTATTTT. As protein: CASSSARTDTDTQYF.

V is TRBV7-9 and J is TRBJ2-2, with D perhaps matching TRBD1 (6 bases). The CDR3 is made up of 18 amino acids. The germline gives CDR1 SEHNR, CDR2 FQNEAQ (reference sequence). Trimming pared 5 bases from V and 2 bases from J, leaving 21 bases between. This chain's CDR3 is CASSMIGAGVGNTGELFF. CDR3 in DNA: TGTGCCAGCAGCATGATCGGGGCAGGGGTTGGTAACACCGGGGAGCTGTTTTTT.

This clone was seen a handful of times. V gene TRBV4-3 combines with J gene TRBJ2-6; 7 bases are shared with TRBD2. This CDR3 region has 21 residues. Trimming cost V 1 base and J 1 base; bases outside gene matches: 16. Germline V lookup: CDR1 LGHNA, CDR2 YSLEER. CDR3 DNA sequence: TGCGCCAGCAGCCAAGGGGAGGGCCGCTGGGCCCAACTATCTGGGGCCAACGTCCTGACTTTC. This encodes CASSQGEGRWAQLSGANVLTF.

V and J are TRBV23-1 and TRBJ2-7; D possibly corresponds to TRBD2 (5 bases). TRBV23-1 is treated as an ORF (open reading frame) with a function not yet certain. This CDR3 has 10 amino acids. V gave up 4 bases and J gave up 13 bases, with 11 bases separating them. This CDR3 reads CASSPPTTYF. CDR3 DNA: TGCGCCAGCAGTCCCCCGACTACTTACTTC.

The genes are TRBV7-6 and TRBJ2-5; TRBD2 might be the D (6 bases). Trimming removed 3 bases at V and 2 bases at J, with 16 bases between. Germline-derived CDR1 and CDR2 are SGHVS and FNYEAQ. The CDR3 consists of 16 residues. This chain's CDR3 is CASSFWDRAGQETQYF. CDR3 DNA: TGTGCCAGCAGCTTTTGGGACCGGGCGGGGCAAGAGACCCAGTACTTC.

The chain links TRBV6-5 to TRBJ1-2; 8 bases line up with TRBD1. The germline gives CDR1 MNHEY, CDR2 SVGAGI. V shed 6 bases and J 8 bases; nucleotides not matched to a gene: 11. The CDR3 has 14 residues. CDR3 in DNA: TGTGCCAGCAGCCAGGCAGGGGGCGCAGGAGGCTACACCTTC. Amino acids: CASSQAGGAGGYTF.

This clone has a single count. This chain joins TRBV3-1 (or the pseudogene TRBV3-2) and TRBJ1-2; no clear D gene. This CDR3 is built from 15 residues. Trimming took 0 bases from V and 8 from J, leaving 16 bases between them. Germline CDR1 is LGHDT and CDR2 is YNNKEL (reference sequence). The DNA of the CDR3 is TGTGCCAGCAGCCAAGATACACACAGTACCTTGGGCTACACCTTC. Encoded protein: CASSQDTHSTLGYTF.

This chain uses TRBV4-3 with TRBJ2-5, with TRBD2 as a possible D gene (6 bases). V was trimmed by 0 bases and J by 9 bases, leaving 17 bases between them. There are 15 residues in the CDR3. Per germline, CDR1 LGHNA and CDR2 YSLEER. CDR3 region: CASSQDKGLPFSQYF. CDR3 DNA sequence: TGCGCCAGCAGCCAAGATAAAGGACTACCCTTTTCCCAGTACTTC.

The V and J genes are TRBV19 and TRBJ1-5, with 8 nucleotides matching TRBD1. Germline-derived CDR1 and CDR2 are LNHDA and SQIVND (reference sequence). CDR3 length: 13 residues. V dropped 9 bases and J dropped 7; count of bases not matched to a gene: 8. CDR3 coding DNA: TGTGCCAGCTCCGACAGGGGTCAGCAGCCCCAGCATTTT. Its protein is CASSDRGQQPQHF.

This sequence joins TRBV2 and TRBJ2-5; D possibly corresponds to TRBD2 (6 bases). Trimming shortened V by 4 bases and J by 5 bases, and 23 bases separated the two germline ends. The CDR3 length is 17 residues. Germline values: CDR1 SNHLY, CDR2 FYNNEI. The CDR3: CASSAALTSGLGETQYF. The CDR3 DNA follows: TGTGCCAGCAGTGCCGCGCTAACCTCGGGACTGGGGGAGACCCAGTACTTC.

CDR3 sequence: CASSIQGLNTEAFF. The CDR3 DNA follows: TGTGCCAGTAGTATACAGGGGTTGAACACTGAAGCTTTCTTT. The rearrangement uses TRBV19 and TRBJ1-1, with a possible D match to TRBD1 (6 bases). Trimming removed 2 bases at V and 0 bases at J, with 7 bases between. The length of the CDR3 is 14 residues. Germline V gene data show CDR1 as LNHDA and CDR2 as SQIVND (reference sequence).

The rearrangement joins TRBV9 to TRBJ2-3; D is possibly TRBD2 (5 bases). CDR1 is SGDLS and CDR2 is YYNGEE in the germline V gene. Trimming took 3 bases from V and 6 from J, leaving 17 bases between them. The CDR3 runs to 15 residues. This chain's CDR3 is CASSATGRTGDTQYF. The CDR3 region has the DNA TGTGCCAGCAGCGCAACGGGCCGCACGGGGGATACGCAGTATTTT.